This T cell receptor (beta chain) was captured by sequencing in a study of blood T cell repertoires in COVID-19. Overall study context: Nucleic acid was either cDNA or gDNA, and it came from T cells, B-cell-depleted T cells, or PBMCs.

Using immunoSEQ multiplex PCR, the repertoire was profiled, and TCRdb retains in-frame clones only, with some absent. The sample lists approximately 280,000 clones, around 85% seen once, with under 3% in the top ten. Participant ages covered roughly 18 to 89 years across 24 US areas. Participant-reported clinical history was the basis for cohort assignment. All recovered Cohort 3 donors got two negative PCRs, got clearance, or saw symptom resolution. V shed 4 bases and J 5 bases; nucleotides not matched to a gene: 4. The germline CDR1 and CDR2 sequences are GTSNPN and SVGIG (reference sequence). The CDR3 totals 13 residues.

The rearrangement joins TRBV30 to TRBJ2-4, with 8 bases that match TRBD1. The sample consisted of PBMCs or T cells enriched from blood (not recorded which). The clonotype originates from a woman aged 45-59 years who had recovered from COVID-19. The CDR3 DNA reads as TGTGCCTGGACAGGGGGCTCAGAAAACATTCAGTACTTC. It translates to CAWTGGSENIQYF.